Presented here are 20 T cell receptor beta chains from one specimen sequenced in a study of Japanese encephalitis immunity and Zika vaccine responses. From the 5' RACE reads, TCRdb called clonotypes with MiXCR, one entry per CDR3 protein. The repertoire holds just over 350 distinct CDR3 sequences, with around 7.5% as singletons. For about six days, PBMCs labeled with CFSE were cultured with peptide pools at approximately 0.97 ug/mL each. The sort collected unfixed, live, CD56-CD19-CD16-CD3+CD4+ CFSE-low proliferating CD4 T cells. The sequencing used antigen-activated CD4+ T cells from blood, cultured, collected during a Zika inactivated vaccine study. All receptors come from an adult woman who received an inactivated Zika virus vaccine.

This clonotype ranks as medium-sized. This sequence joins TRBV2 and TRBJ2-7; D may be TRBD1 (6 bases). V lost 3 bases, J lost 5 bases, and 14 bases lay in between. This CDR3 has 14 residues. The germline V gene encodes CDR1 SNHLY and CDR2 FYNNEI. The CDR3 is CASSDRRGSDEQYF. In DNA, the CDR3 is TGTGCCAGCAGTGATCGCAGGGGAAGTGACGAGCAGTACTTC.

Judged by abundance, this clonotype is large (0.1 to 1%). V gene TRBV28 combines with J gene TRBJ1-3, with no clear D. The CDR3 consists of 12 residues. Germline CDR1 is MDHEN and CDR2 is SYDVKM. V was trimmed by 8 bases and J by 2 bases, leaving 7 bases between them. CDR3 DNA sequence: TGTGCCAGCCATGCGACTGGAAACACCATATATTTT. Amino acids: CASHATGNTIYF.

This clonotype is labeled as large. The chain recombines TRBV28 with TRBJ2-7; TRBD1 aligns across 7 bases. This CDR3 has 14 residues. CDR1 and CDR2 (germline): MDHEN, SYDVKM. V lost 8 bases, J lost 5 bases, and 12 bases stayed unmatched. The chain's CDR3 is CASQPPGQQNEQYF. In DNA, the CDR3 is TGTGCCAGCCAACCCCCGGGACAGCAGAACGAGCAGTACTTC.

By proportion, this clonotype is medium-sized (0.01 to 0.1%). The chain uses TRBV28 and TRBJ1-2, with TRBD1 matching 10 bases. Trimming at V came to 3 bases and at J to 0 bases, leaving 19 bases not matched to a gene. The CDR3 has 21 residues. Germline V lookup: CDR1 MDHEN, CDR2 SYDVKM. As DNA, the CDR3 is TGTGCCAGCAGTTTGGCTCACGGCAGGAGACAGGGGGCGAAGGCTAACTATGGCTACACCTTC. Translation: CASSLAHGRRQGAKANYGYTF.

As for this clonotype: The DNA is left out, because the CDR3 cannot be placed on it with certainty; the CDR3 is given as TCRdb lists it. This sequence joins TRBV12-3 or TRBV12-4 and TRBJ2-6; TRBD1 was called by the table and not checked on the DNA. The CDR3 contains 21 residues when both ends are counted. The CDR3 is CASSLRGVGFGNGAGANVLTF.

This clonotype is judged large. The rearrangement uses TRBV5-1 and TRBJ2-7, with 11 bases fitting TRBD1. CDR3 size: 16 residues. Unmatched junction bases numbered 7, after V lost 1 base and J lost 4 bases. Germline-derived CDR1 and CDR2 are SGHRS and YFSETQ. The CDR3 DNA sequence: TGCGCCAGCAGCTTGTCCGGGGACAGGGGGTATTACGAGCAGTACTTC. Translated, it gives CASSLSGDRGYYEQYF.

By share, this clonotype counts as medium-sized (0.01 to 0.1%). The gene calls are TRBV28 and TRBJ1-6; TRBD1 might be the D (6 bases). Trimming pared 7 bases from V and 5 bases from J, leaving 21 bases between. The CDR3 length is 17 residues. Germline V gene data show CDR1 as MDHEN and CDR2 as SYDVKM. The CDR3 region has the DNA TGTGCCAGCATCTATTCTGGGTCAAGGGGGAATAATTCACCCCTCCACTTT. It encodes CASIYSGSRGNNSPLHF.

This clonotype is labeled large. The gene calls are TRBV28 and TRBJ2-5, with D hard to call. There are 11 residues in the CDR3. Germline loops: CDR1 MDHEN, CDR2 SYDVKM. The V end was cut by 3 bases, the J end by 5 bases, with 4 bases between. DNA for the CDR3: TGTGCCAGCAGTTTGAAGGAGACCCAGTACTTC. It encodes CASSLKETQYF. Together with reference TRBV28 and TRBJ2-5, the CDR3 gives the full variable domain: DVKVTQSSRYLVKRTGEKVFLECVQDMDHENMFWYRQDPGLGLRLIYFSYDVKMKEKGDIPEGYSVSREKKERFSLILESASTNQTSMYLCASSLKETQYFGPGTRLLVL.

In this sample, this clonotype is large. The CDR3, as DNA: TGTGCCAGCAGTCCTGGGTCCGCGACGAACACTGAAGCTTTCTTT. The encoded protein is CASSPGSATNTEAFF. The chain combines TRBV28 with TRBJ1-1; D is unresolved. This CDR3 is built from 15 residues. The V gene's germline CDR1 is MDHEN and CDR2 SYDVKM. Trimming left V 5 bases short and J 1 base short, with 14 bases between.

This clonotype showed up many times. The chain uses TRBV28 and TRBJ1-1; D not certain. There are 11 residues in the CDR3. CDR1 is MDHEN and CDR2 is SYDVKM in the germline V gene. V was shortened by 7 bases and J by 2 bases, with 5 bases between the two germline ends. CDR3 bases: TGTGCCAGCAACCACAACACTGAAGCTTTCTTT. Translation gives CASNHNTEAFF.

By share of the sample, this clonotype is medium-sized (0.01 to 0.1%). V gene TRBV4-3 combines with J gene TRBJ1-1; D gene uncertain. The CDR3 has 14 residues. The germline V and J ends were trimmed by 1 base and 1 base, with 7 bases remaining between them. Germline lookup yields CDR1 LGHNA and CDR2 YSLEER. The CDR3: CASSQVGENTEAFF. CDR3 DNA: TGCGCCAGCAGCCAAGTAGGAGAGAACACTGAAGCTTTCTTT.

In this sample, this clonotype is hyperexpanded. The gene calls are TRBV2 and TRBJ2-3; the D is unclear. This CDR3 comprises 14 residues. Germline loops: CDR1 SNHLY, CDR2 FYNNEI. Trimming shortened V by 2 bases and J by 5 bases, and 11 bases separated the two germline ends. CDR3 residues: CASSERVVQDTQYF. The DNA for the CDR3 is TGTGCCAGCAGTGAAAGGGTAGTGCAAGATACGCAGTATTTT.

This clonotype is classed as medium-sized (0.01 to 0.1%). This rearrangement joins TRBV28 to TRBJ1-6; D remains ambiguous. Trimming cost V 3 bases and J 7 bases, with 4 bases left between them. This CDR3 spans 12 amino acids. Germline V gene sequence: CDR1 MDHEN, CDR2 SYDVKM. Here the CDR3 reads CASSFGNSPLHF. CDR3 DNA sequence: TGTGCCAGCAGTTTCGGGAATTCACCCCTCCACTTT.

This clonotype rates as large. The chain couples TRBV2 to TRBJ2-7; no reliable D call. In germline, CDR1 is SNHLY, CDR2 FYNNEI. The CDR3 is 13 amino acids. V lost 8 bases to trimming and J lost 0 bases, with 11 bases between them. CDR3 nucleotide sequence: TGTGCCAGCCTTACAGCAATCTCCTACGAGCAGTACTTC. As protein: CASLTAISYEQYF.

This clonotype is medium-sized in the sample. The chain has TRBV6-1 and TRBJ2-3, with D perhaps TRBD2 (7 bases). CDR1 and CDR2 (germline): MNHNS, SASEGT. The CDR3 runs to 14 residues. Trimming pared 8 bases from V and 6 bases from J, leaving 18 bases between. CDR3 coding DNA: TGTGCCAGCGGAGAGGGGGGGGGCGGGGATACGCAGTATTTT. Protein: CASGEGGGGDTQYF.

By share, this clonotype counts as medium-sized (0.01 to 0.1%). J is TRBJ1-1 and V is TRBV7-2; the D is unclear. The ends were cut back, 1 base at V and 0 bases at J, with 3 bases in the middle. This CDR3 contains 13 residues. Germline values: CDR1 SGHTA, CDR2 FQGNSA. DNA for the CDR3: TGTGCCAGCAGCTTAGTTATGAACACTGAAGCTTTCTTT. It codes for CASSLVMNTEAFF.

This clonotype appeared many times. This chain uses TRBV28 with TRBJ1-6, with D hard to call. The CDR3 is 14 amino acids. With 3 bases removed from V and 9 bases from J, the gap between germline ends came to 12 bases. Germline CDR1 reads MDHEN; CDR2 reads SYDVKM. The CDR3 DNA sequence: TGTGCCAGCAGTTTCCCTTCCGACCTTTCACCCCTCCACTTT. The encoded protein is CASSFPSDLSPLHF.

In its sample, this clonotype ranks as hyperexpanded. The rearrangement joins TRBV6-5 to TRBJ2-2; D call uncertain. Germline V CDR1 and CDR2: MNHEY, SVGAGI. V was shortened by 7 bases and J by 2 bases, with 14 bases between the two germline ends. The CDR3 consists of 15 residues. The CDR3 region has the DNA TGTGCCAGCACTCGCCCGGGCAGTAACACCGGGGAGCTGTTTTTT. Translated, it gives CASTRPGSNTGELFF.

By its share, this clonotype is medium-sized. The chain combines TRBV28 with TRBJ1-2; no clear D. V lost 7 bases and J 4 bases, leaving 13 bases between the germline ends. The CDR3 spans 13 residues. Per the germline V gene, CDR1 is MDHEN and CDR2 is SYDVKM. CDR3 in amino acids: CASISQPSYGYTF. The CDR3 DNA reads TGTGCCAGCATCTCCCAACCCAGCTATGGCTACACCTTC.

This clonotype is judged large. CDR3 residues: CASISSTGRWSPLHF. The CDR3 DNA sequence: TGTGCCAGCATCTCCTCTACAGGGAGATGGAGTCCCCTCCACTTT. This sequence joins TRBV28 and TRBJ1-6, with a tentative D call TRBD1 (6 bases). Germline V gene sequence: CDR1 MDHEN, CDR2 SYDVKM. The CDR3 totals 15 residues. V gave up 7 bases and J gave up 13 bases, with 23 bases separating them.